These 17 T cell receptor beta chains originate from one sample sequenced in a study of blood T cell repertoires in COVID-19. Produced via immunoSEQ multiplex PCR; TCRdb's table is partial and in-frame only. Among 150,000 to 200,000 clones listed, approximately 89% were seen once. The sample taken for sequencing was peripheral blood. These receptors were collected from a woman in her thirties with acute or convalescent COVID-19.

A few counts support this clone. The CDR3 DNA reads TGTGCCAGCAGCGACGGGAGCTACAATGAGCAGTTCTTC. Translating gives CASSDGSYNEQFF. The rearrangement links TRBV7-9 to TRBJ2-1; TRBD2 might be the D (6 bases). This CDR3 spans 13 amino acids. Deletions cut 5 bases from V and 3 bases from J, with 8 bases between. Per germline, CDR1 SEHNR and CDR2 FQNEAQ (reference sequence). Looking up the rest from reference TRBV7-9 and TRBJ2-1 gives the full variable domain: DTGVSQNPRHKITKRGQNVTFRCDPISEHNRLYWYRQTLGQGPEFLTYFQNEAQLEKSRLLSDRFSAERPKGSFSTLEIQRTEQGDSAMYLCASSDGSYNEQFFGPGTRLTVL.

This chain links TRBV3-1 (or the pseudogene TRBV3-2) with TRBJ2-1, with 15 bases fitting TRBD2. The CDR3 has 13 residues. Germline CDR1 reads LGHDT; CDR2 reads YNNKEL (reference sequence). Germline trimming cut 8 bases from V and 10 bases from J; bases unmatched to any gene: 3. CDR3 residues: CASAGTSGREQFF. The CDR3 DNA reads as TGTGCCAGCGCCGGGACTAGCGGGAGGGAGCAGTTCTTC.

The genes are TRBV9 and TRBJ2-7, with D tentatively TRBD2 (6 bases). The CDR3 spans 16 residues. CDR1 is SGDLS and CDR2 is YYNGEE in the germline V gene. Between the trimmed V and J ends, which lost 3 bases and 5 bases, there was a span of 21 bases. DNA for the CDR3: TGTGCCAGCAGCGGGTCTTCGGGGGTCCTCAACCACGAGCAGTACTTC. This gives the protein CASSGSSGVLNHEQYF.

This clone was counted many times. V and J are TRBV3-1 (or the pseudogene TRBV3-2) and TRBJ1-1; D uncertain. CDR3 length: 13 residues. Germline CDR1 is LGHDT and CDR2 is YNNKEL (reference sequence). Trimming cost V 8 bases and J 1 base, with 11 bases left between them. Written as DNA, the CDR3 is TGTGCCAGCGGTCGGGGAGGGAACACTGAAGCTTTCTTT. It yields the protein CASGRGGNTEAFF.

This clone has a single count. The chain joins TRBV30 to TRBJ1-1; D uncertain. Germline lookup yields CDR1 GTSNPN and CDR2 SVGIG (reference sequence). V was cut by 5 bases and J by 8 bases, with 12 bases left in between. The CDR3 totals 11 residues. CDR3 bases: TGTGCCTGGCATATATCGGGGGAAGCTTTCTTT. Protein: CAWHISGEAFF.

The DNA for the CDR3 is TGCGCCAGCAGCCGGGATACCACAGATACGCAGTATTTT. It specifies CASSRDTTDTQYF. This chain connects TRBV5-1 to TRBJ2-3, with a tentative D call TRBD2 (5 bases). There are 13 residues in the CDR3. The V end lost 4 bases, the J end lost 2 bases, and 8 bases lay between the germline ends. CDR1 is SGHRS, CDR2 YFSETQ, per germline.

This clone was observed once. The rearrangement joins TRBV6-5 to TRBJ2-5, with 7 nucleotides matching TRBD2. After removal of 6 bases from V and 4 bases from J, the junction contained 11 bases not matched to a gene. CDR1 MNHEY and CDR2 SVGAGI come from the germline V gene. CDR3 length: 15 amino acids. Written as DNA, the CDR3 is TGTGCCAGCAGAAGAACCAGCGGGATGGGAGAGACCCAGTACTTC. It codes for CASRRTSGMGETQYF.

The chain recombines TRBV3-1 (or the pseudogene TRBV3-2) with TRBJ2-7; the match to TRBD1 covers 9 bases. The CDR3 runs to 15 residues. Trimming took 6 bases from V and 6 from J; bases not matched to a gene: 12. Germline V gene data show CDR1 as LGHDT and CDR2 as YNNKEL (reference sequence). CDR3: CASSPTGGPEGEQYF. The CDR3 bases are TGTGCCAGCAGTCCTACAGGGGGCCCTGAAGGCGAGCAGTACTTC.

The chain is built from TRBV7-8 and TRBJ2-3; the D is unclear. Trimming shortened V by 5 bases and J by 6 bases, and 9 bases separated the two germline ends. The CDR3 is made up of 12 amino acids. Germline V gene lookup returns CDR1 SGHVS and CDR2 FQNEAQ. CDR3 nucleotides: TGTGCCAGCAGCCCCGGTCTCGATACGCAGTATTTT. It encodes CASSPGLDTQYF.

The chain combines TRBV21-1 with TRBJ2-7; no check of the table's D call, TRBD2, against the DNA was made. TRBV21-1 is classified as a pseudogene. The CDR3 is 16 amino acids. The CDR3 spells CASERGGGDGTYEQYF. CDR3 nucleotide sequence: TGTGCCAGCGAGCGGGGCGGTGGGGACGGAACCTACGAGCAGTACTTC.

The genes are TRBV11-2 and TRBJ1-2; the D is unclear. V was trimmed by 0 bases and J by 5 bases, leaving 7 bases between them. CDR3 length equals 13 residues. The germline CDR1 and CDR2 sequences are SGHAT and FQNNGV. The CDR3 spells CASSLDIGYGYTF. The DNA of the CDR3 is TGTGCCAGCAGCTTAGATATCGGGTATGGCTACACCTTC.

The chain employs TRBV3-1 (or the pseudogene TRBV3-2) and TRBJ1-6; D gene uncertain. The V end was cut by 0 bases, the J end by 10 bases, with 10 bases between. The CDR3 runs to 14 residues. The germline CDR1 and CDR2 sequences are LGHDT and YNNKEL (reference sequence). This CDR3 is CASSQDRLRSPLHF. The CDR3 nucleotides read TGTGCCAGCAGCCAAGATAGACTTCGCTCACCCCTCCACTTT.

A few counts support this clone. The chain is built from TRBV6-1 and TRBJ1-1; tentatively, D is TRBD1 (6 bases). V was cut by 2 bases and J by 11 bases, with 15 bases left in between. The CDR3 spans 13 residues. CDR1 is MNHNS and CDR2 is SASEGT in the germline V gene. In DNA, the CDR3 is TGTGCCAGCAGTGAATCGGCAGGGGTTCGGGCTTTCTTT. It codes for CASSESAGVRAFF.

This clone is a singleton in its sample. The CDR3 reads CASSLLGLAGMRFF. For the CDR3, the DNA is TGTGCCAGCAGTTTACTGGGACTAGCGGGTATGCGGTTCTTC. The chain links TRBV28 to TRBJ2-1, with 12 bases aligning to TRBD2. The J segment lost 15 bases and the V segment lost 2 bases, leaving 8 bases of the junction unmatched. This CDR3 region has 14 residues. Germline loops: CDR1 MDHEN, CDR2 SYDVKM.

The genes are TRBV6-4 and TRBJ1-5; D is possibly TRBD1 (5 bases). Germline CDR1 and CDR2: MRHNA and SNTAGT. CDR3 length equals 13 residues. The V gene lost 0 bases and the J gene lost 10 bases, with 10 bases spanning the gap. The CDR3 spells CASSDSRTSPQHF. The CDR3 nucleotides are TGTGCCAGCAGTGACTCGAGGACAAGTCCCCAGCATTTT.

The chain uses TRBV4-1 and TRBJ2-1, with 7 positions matching TRBD2. This CDR3 is built from 15 residues. CDR1 is MGHRA, CDR2 YSYEKL, per germline. With 4 bases clipped from V and 5 bases from J, the junction kept 8 bases outside the gene matches. CDR3 coding DNA: TGCGCCAGCAGCCCCGCTGGCGGGACTAACAATGAGCAGTTCTTC. As protein: CASSPAGGTNNEQFF.

V is TRBV30 and J is TRBJ1-1, with a weak D call TRBD1 (6 bases). CDR3 length equals 14 residues. Trimming removed 4 bases at V and 0 bases at J, with 12 bases between. CDR1 GTSNPN and CDR2 SVGIG come from the germline V gene (reference sequence). In nucleotides, the CDR3 is TGTGCCTGGAAGGGCCAGGGGATGAACACTGAAGCTTTCTTT. It codes for CAWKGQGMNTEAFF.